This is a list of T cell receptor beta chains from one sample in a study of blood T cell repertoires in COVID-19. The protocol was immunoSEQ multiplex PCR, while the TCRdb copy is restricted to in-frame clones and leaves out a portion. The sample records 150,000 to 200,000 clones, approximately 84% being singletons. The sequenced sample consisted of peripheral blood. These receptors came from an elderly woman with acute or convalescent COVID-19. The CDR3 runs from the conserved cysteine through the conserved F or W. A D gene is named only where the DNA matches it firmly. A row's size may be missing; if present it is once, few, many or a size class.

clone size	CDR3 length	V gene	D gene	J gene	CDR3 DNA	CDR3 protein
.	17	TRBV28	TRBD2	TRBJ2-5	TGTGCCGGCAGTACGCCGGGACTAGCGGGAGGGGGAGAGACCCAGTACTTC	CAGSTPGLAGGGETQYF
.	15	TRBV6-1	.	TRBJ1-1	TGTGCCAGCAGTGAAGGGACGCGGGGGGGTACTGAAGCTTTCTTT	CASSEGTRGGTEAFF
.	15	TRBV2	.	TRBJ1-5	TGTGCCAGCAGTGATGAGGACACTGGCAATCAGCCCCAGCATTTT	CASSDEDTGNQPQHF
.	16	TRBV7-9	.	TRBJ2-7	TGTGCCAGCAGCCCGGGACTTGGGCCGACATCCTACGAGCAGTACTTC	CASSPGLGPTSYEQYF
.	15	TRBV6-5	TRBD2	TRBJ2-3	TGTGCCAGCACGGGGGGATCCTACCTCACAGATACGCAGTATTTT	CASTGGSYLTDTQYF
.	22	TRBV3-1/TRBV3-2	TRBD1	TRBJ1-5	TGTGCCAGCAGCCAAGATCTAATTGGGGGGCAGGGACAGGGGCCAAGCGACCAGCCCCAGCATTTT	CASSQDLIGGQGQGPSDQPQHF
.	15	TRBV9	TRBD2	TRBJ2-5	TGTGCCAGCAGCCAGACTAGCGTTACTGGGGAGACCCAGTACTTC	CASSQTSVTGETQYF
.	12	TRBV6-5	.	TRBJ2-3	TGTGCCAGCAGTCCCCGACAGGAGGTGCAGTATTTT	CASSPRQEVQYF
once	18	TRBV7-2	TRBD2	TRBJ2-1	TGTGCCAGCAGCCCCCGCTCGGGTCTAGCTAGCGGCGGGCATGAGCAGTTCTTC	CASSPRSGLASGGHEQFF
.	13	TRBV6-5	.	TRBJ1-1	TGTGCCAGCACCTTCCAGGGAGGTACTGAAGCTTTCTTT	CASTFQGGTEAFF
.	13	TRBV2	.	TRBJ1-1	TGTGCCAGCAGTGCAGACAGGATAGCTGAAGCTTTCTTT	CASSADRIAEAFF
.	15	TRBV7-9	.	TRBJ2-2	TGTGCCAGCAGCTTAGCAGCTAGCCGTACCGGGGAGCTGTTTTTT	CASSLAASRTGELFF
.	14	TRBV2	TRBD1	TRBJ1-1	TGTGCCAGCAGTGGGGAGGGACAGGTGACTGAAGCTTTCTTT	CASSGEGQVTEAFF
.	17	TRBV4-1	TRBD1	TRBJ2-1	TGCGCCAGCAGCCACAAAAGGGGACAGATTTTCTACAATGAGCAGTTCTTC	CASSHKRGQIFYNEQFF
few	12	TRBV29-1	TRBD2	TRBJ2-7	TGCAGCGTTGAGGGGACTAGCGATGAGCAGTACTTC	CSVEGTSDEQYF
few	14	TRBV2	.	TRBJ2-1	TGTGCCAGCTCCCTAGCGCGATCCTACAATGAGCAGTTCTTC	CASSLARSYNEQFF